This T cell receptor beta chain comes out of a study of spatial heterogeneity in lung cancer. Study overall: Beta-chain sequences were consistently detected more often than alpha-chain sequences.

A unique molecular identifier was attached to every TCR cDNA molecule. One entry per CDR3 protein, called by TCRdb with MiXCR from the 5' RACE reads. The sample lists some 47,000 distinct CDR3 sequences, about 7% occurring once. The table lists this clonotype with many counts. The antigen is undetermined. Findings and limits, study-wide: Blood showed ubiquitous tumor TCRs more often at resection than at routine follow-up.

Time point given: sample taken at primary tumor resection. Unsorted samples of tumor, nontumor lung or frozen PBMC had their whole RNA sequenced. A total of approximately 69 untreated early-stage non-small cell lung cancer patients served as donors. The CDR3 has 14 amino acids. V was trimmed by 5 bases and J by 2 bases, leaving 12 bases between them. Germline-derived CDR1 and CDR2 are SGHAT and FQNNGV. The source is a female donor with early-stage non-small cell lung cancer. Sequencing used PBMCs, obtained at surgery. The J gene is TRBJ1-2, the V gene TRBV11-2, with D hard to call. The CDR3 coding sequence is TGTGCCAGCAGCCCCGGGCGAGGGAACTATGGCTACACCTTC. Protein sequence: CASSPGRGNYGYTF.